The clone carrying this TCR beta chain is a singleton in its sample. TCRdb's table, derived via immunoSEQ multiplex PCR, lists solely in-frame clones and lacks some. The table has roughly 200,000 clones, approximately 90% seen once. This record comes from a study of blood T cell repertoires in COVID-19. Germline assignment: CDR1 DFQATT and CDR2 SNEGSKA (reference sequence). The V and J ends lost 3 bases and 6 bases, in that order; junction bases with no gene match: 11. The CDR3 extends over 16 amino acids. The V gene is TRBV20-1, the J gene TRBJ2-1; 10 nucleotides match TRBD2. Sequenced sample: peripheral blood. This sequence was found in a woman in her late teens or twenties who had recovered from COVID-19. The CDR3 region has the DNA TGCAGTGCTAGTCCTAGCGGGAGTTTGGGGTCCAATGAGCAGTTCTTC. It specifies CSASPSGSLGSNEQFF.